Below, 21 T cell receptor beta chains from the same sample are listed, as sequenced in a study of graft-versus-host responses after intestinal transplantation. Assay: immunoSEQ multiplex PCR; the TCRdb copy retains only in-frame clones and omits some. This sample has around 71,000 clones, with over 85% found just once. This sample comprised bone marrow, obtained nearly 750 days after intestinal transplantation. The receptors come from a human patient who received an intestinal transplant, so some T cells may come from the graft donor.

The V gene is TRBV7-6, the J gene TRBJ2-1, with D unclear. Germline values: CDR1 SGHVS, CDR2 FNYEAQ. The V end lost 2 bases, the J end lost 0 bases, and 14 bases lay between the germline ends. The CDR3 runs 17 residues. CDR3 nucleotide sequence: TGTGCCAGCAGCTTATCGGTTGGGGTAAGCTCCTACAATGAGCAGTTCTTC. It is translated as CASSLSVGVSSYNEQFF. The full variable domain, with the rest looked up from reference TRBV7-6 and TRBJ2-1, is GAGVSQSPRYKVTKRGQDVALRCDPISGHVSLYWYRQALGQGPEFLTYFNYEAQQDKSGLPNDRFSAERPEGSISTLTIQRTEQRDSAMYRCASSLSVGVSSYNEQFFGPGTRLTVL.

CDR3 DNA: TGTGCTAGTGGTTTGGTGGATAGCGGGAGCCCCCAAGAGACCCAGTACTTC. Its protein product is CASGLVDSGSPQETQYF. The chain recombines TRBV12-5 with TRBJ2-5, with 9 bases lining up with TRBD2. The CDR3 totals 17 residues. Germline CDR1 and CDR2: LGHNT and FRNRAP. V was pared by 0 bases and J by 1 base, with 6 bases of the junction left unmatched.

The CDR3 sequence: CTSSQDGFGPQHF. Here the CDR3 DNA reads TGCACCAGCAGCCAAGATGGATTCGGCCCCCAGCATTTT. The J gene is TRBJ1-5, the V gene TRBV1. TRBV1 is an annotated pseudogene. The CDR3 covers 13 residues.

The chain joins TRBV5-4 to TRBJ1-6; unclear D gene. The CDR3 has 14 amino acids. Germline V lookup: CDR1 SGHNT, CDR2 YYREEE (reference sequence). The ends were cut back, 0 bases at V and 7 bases at J, with 8 bases in the middle. The CDR3 DNA is TGTGCCAGCAGCTTGGCCGGGCCCAATTCACCCCTCCACTTT. Amino acids: CASSLAGPNSPLHF.

V and J are TRBV2 and TRBJ2-3, with 14 bases aligning to TRBD2. Germline assignment: CDR1 SNHLY and CDR2 FYNNEI. Trimming at V came to 8 bases and at J to 3 bases, leaving 1 base not matched to a gene. There are 14 residues in the CDR3. The CDR3 region is CASWTSGGTDTQYF. The CDR3 DNA is TGTGCCAGCTGGACTAGCGGGGGGACAGATACGCAGTATTTT.

The chain uses TRBV18 and TRBJ1-5; no definite D call. CDR1 and CDR2 from the germline V gene are KGHSH and LQKENI. Trimming stripped 3 bases from V and 4 bases from J, with 10 bases between. The CDR3 contains 14 residues. The CDR3 nucleotides are TGTGCCAGCTCACCCACCCTTGGGAATCAGCCCCAGCATTTT. Its translation is CASSPTLGNQPQHF.

The chain has TRBV7-9 and TRBJ1-1; a possible D gene is TRBD1 (6 bases). Germline V lookup: CDR1 SEHNR, CDR2 FQNEAQ (reference sequence). Trimming left V 1 base short and J 5 bases short, with 17 bases between. This CDR3 is 16 amino acids long. CDR3 loop: CASSLVLGGERTEAFF. The DNA of the CDR3 is TGTGCCAGCAGCTTAGTATTAGGGGGGGAGCGGACTGAAGCTTTCTTT.

The gene calls are TRBV6-7 and TRBJ1-5; D unresolved. TRBV6-7 is an open reading frame whose function is uncertain. The CDR3 spans 15 residues. Trimming left V 6 bases short and J 0 bases short, with 12 bases between. The CDR3 spells CASRVARASNQPQHF. In DNA, the CDR3 is TGTGCCAGCAGGGTAGCCCGGGCTAGCAATCAGCCCCAGCATTTT.

The rearrangement links TRBV5-4 to TRBJ2-5, with D perhaps matching TRBD2 (6 bases). V lost 2 bases to trimming and J lost 5 bases, with 16 bases between them. The germline gives CDR1 SGHNT, CDR2 YYREEE (reference sequence). The CDR3 has 15 amino acids. The CDR3: CASSFPGLDAETQYF. CDR3 in DNA: TGTGCCAGCAGCTTTCCGGGACTGGACGCCGAGACCCAGTACTTC.

This chain connects TRBV4-2 to TRBJ2-5; 13 bases align to TRBD2. Germline V gene data show CDR1 as LGHNA and CDR2 as YNFKEQ. The V and J ends lost 2 bases and 3 bases, in that order; junction bases with no gene match: 3. The CDR3 is 16 residues long. Here the CDR3 reads CASSQSGTSGKETQYF. The CDR3 DNA reads TGTGCCAGCAGCCAATCCGGGACTAGCGGGAAAGAGACCCAGTACTTC.

V is TRBV5-6 and J is TRBJ1-3, with D unresolved. The CDR3 spans 14 residues. V lost 0 bases to trimming and J lost 0 bases, with 4 bases between them. The germline V gene encodes CDR1 SGHDT and CDR2 YYEEEE. CDR3 in DNA: TGTGCCAGCAGCTTGGGGGTCTCTGGAAACACCATATATTTT. Amino acids: CASSLGVSGNTIYF.

This clone has only one observation. The sample holds other DNA sequences that translate to the same CDR3. The gene calls are TRBV6-5 and TRBJ2-2, with 10 bases lining up with TRBD2. Per the germline V gene, CDR1 is MNHEY and CDR2 is SVGAGI. Trimming took 2 bases from V and 4 from J; bases not matched to a gene: 4. This CDR3 has 16 residues. The CDR3 reads CASSYLSGRGTGELFF. In DNA, the CDR3 is TGTGCCAGCAGTTACCTAAGCGGGAGGGGCACCGGGGAGCTGTTTTTT.

V and J are TRBV7-2 and TRBJ2-5; a weak D match, TRBD2 (6 bases). The CDR3 length is 14 residues. V was trimmed by 1 base and J by 5 bases, leaving 11 bases between them. The V gene's germline CDR1 is SGHTA and CDR2 FQGNSA. CDR3: CASSLGGLRETQYF. For the CDR3, the DNA is TGTGCCAGCAGCTTAGGAGGACTAAGGGAGACCCAGTACTTC. Full variable domain (remainder filled in from reference TRBV7-2 and TRBJ2-5): GAGVSQSPSNKVTEKGKDVELRCDPISGHTALYWYRQSLGQGLEFLIYFQGNSAPDKSGLPSDRFSAERTGGSVSTLTIQRTQQEDSAVYLCASSLGGLRETQYFGPGTRLLVL.

V gene TRBV4-1 combines with J gene TRBJ1-4; 8 nucleotides line up with TRBD1. The ends lost 1 base at V and 7 bases at J; junction bases unmatched: 8. This CDR3 region has 16 residues. The germline CDR1 and CDR2 sequences are MGHRA and YSYEKL. The CDR3 spells CASSQVPGQGGEKLFF. CDR3 in DNA: TGCGCCAGCAGCCAAGTGCCCGGACAGGGTGGTGAAAAACTGTTTTTT.

The genes are TRBV21-1 and TRBJ2-5; TRBD1, the table's D call, lacks a check against the DNA. TRBV21-1 is given as a pseudogene. The CDR3 runs to 15 residues. Here the CDR3 DNA reads TGTGCCAGCAGCAAAGCAGACAGCCGCCAAGAGACCCAGTACTTC. Translation: CASSKADSRQETQYF.

This chain uses TRBV7-9 with TRBJ1-1; D call uncertain. The CDR3 is made up of 12 amino acids. Looked up from germline, CDR1 is SEHNR and CDR2 is FQNEAQ (reference sequence). Trimming pared 5 bases from V and 7 bases from J, leaving 11 bases between. This CDR3 reads CASSPASSEAFF. The CDR3 DNA follows: TGTGCCAGCAGCCCCGCATCTAGTGAAGCTTTCTTT.

This chain connects TRBV6-1 to TRBJ1-2, with a possible D match to TRBD1 (5 bases). The CDR3 length is 19 residues. V lost 0 bases to trimming and J lost 3 bases, with 23 bases between them. Germline V lookup: CDR1 MNHNS, CDR2 SASEGT. The CDR3 DNA is TGTGCCAGCAGTGAAGCCGTGGGGGGGACCGGGACGCCCTACTATGGCTACACCTTC. It is translated as CASSEAVGGTGTPYYGYTF.

V gene TRBV7-9 combines with J gene TRBJ1-6; 8 nucleotides align to TRBD1. The CDR3 runs to 16 residues. V lost 1 base, J lost 7 bases, and 6 bases stayed unmatched. The germline V gene encodes CDR1 SEHNR and CDR2 FQNEAQ (reference sequence). The CDR3: CASSLGSGTGNSPLHF. The CDR3 DNA reads as TGTGCCAGCAGCTTAGGATCCGGGACAGGCAATTCACCCCTCCACTTT.

The chain has TRBV27 and TRBJ2-3; either TRBD1 or TRBD2 may fit D (7 bases each). This CDR3 comprises 14 residues. Germline V CDR1 and CDR2: MNHEY, SMNVEV (reference sequence). Between the trimmed V and J ends, which lost 10 bases and 0 bases, there was a span of 14 bases. CDR3 DNA: TGTGCCACCAGCAGGGGGGGTAGCACAGATACGCAGTATTTT. Encoded protein: CATSRGGSTDTQYF.

CDR3 DNA sequence: TGTGCCAGCAGTTTAAGGGGTCGTTACAATGAGCAGTTCTTC. Amino acids: CASSLRGRYNEQFF. The V and J genes are TRBV27 and TRBJ2-1, with a tentative D call TRBD1 (5 bases). This CDR3 spans 14 amino acids. Germline V gene data show CDR1 as MNHEY and CDR2 as SMNVEV (reference sequence). Trimming pared 2 bases from V and 4 bases from J, leaving 9 bases between.

This sequence joins TRBV13 and TRBJ2-3, with D unresolved. The CDR3 consists of 15 residues. Germline-derived CDR1 and CDR2 are PRHDT and FYEKMQ (reference sequence). V was pared by 2 bases and J by 2 bases, with 11 bases between. The CDR3 DNA reads as TGTGCCAGCAGCTTACAGACTTCTTCCACAGATACGCAGTATTTT. It codes for CASSLQTSSTDTQYF.